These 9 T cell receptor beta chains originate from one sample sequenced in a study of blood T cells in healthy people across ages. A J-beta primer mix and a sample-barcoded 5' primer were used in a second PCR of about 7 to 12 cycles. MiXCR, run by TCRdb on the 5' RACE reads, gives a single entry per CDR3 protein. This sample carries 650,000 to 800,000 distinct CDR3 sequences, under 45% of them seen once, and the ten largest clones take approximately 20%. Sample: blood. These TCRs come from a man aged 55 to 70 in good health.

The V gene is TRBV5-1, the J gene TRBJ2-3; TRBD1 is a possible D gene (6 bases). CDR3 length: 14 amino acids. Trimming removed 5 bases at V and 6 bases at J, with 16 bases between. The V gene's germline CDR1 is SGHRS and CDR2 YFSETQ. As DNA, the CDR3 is TGCGCCAGCAGGGAAGGGGGAAGCGAGGATACGCAGTATTTT. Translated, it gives CASREGGSEDTQYF.

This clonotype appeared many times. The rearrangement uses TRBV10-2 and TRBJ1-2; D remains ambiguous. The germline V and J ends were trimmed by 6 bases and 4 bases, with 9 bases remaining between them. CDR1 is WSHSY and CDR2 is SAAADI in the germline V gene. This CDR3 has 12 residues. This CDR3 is CASRTDSYGYTF. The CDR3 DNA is TGCGCCAGCAGGACCGACTCCTATGGCTACACCTTC.

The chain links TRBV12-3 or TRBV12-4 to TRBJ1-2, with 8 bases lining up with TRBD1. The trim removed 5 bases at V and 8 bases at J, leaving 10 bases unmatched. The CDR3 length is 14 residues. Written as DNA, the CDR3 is TGTGCCAGCAGTCATACAAGGACAGGGAACGGCTACACCTTC. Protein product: CASSHTRTGNGYTF.

The CDR3 is CASSVEELTEAFF. CDR3 bases: TGTGCCAGCAGCGTAGAAGAATTAACTGAAGCTTTCTTT. This chain links TRBV9 with TRBJ1-1; D gene uncertain. The germline V gene has CDR1 SGDLS and CDR2 YYNGEE. The CDR3 is made up of 13 amino acids. V lost 0 bases to trimming and J lost 5 bases, with 8 bases between them.

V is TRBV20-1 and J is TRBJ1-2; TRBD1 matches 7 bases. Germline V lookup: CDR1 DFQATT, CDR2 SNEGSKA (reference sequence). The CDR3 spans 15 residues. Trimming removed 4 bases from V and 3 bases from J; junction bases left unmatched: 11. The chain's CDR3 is CSATSGQREYYGYTF. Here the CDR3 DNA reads TGCAGTGCTACCTCGGGACAGCGGGAGTACTATGGCTACACCTTC.

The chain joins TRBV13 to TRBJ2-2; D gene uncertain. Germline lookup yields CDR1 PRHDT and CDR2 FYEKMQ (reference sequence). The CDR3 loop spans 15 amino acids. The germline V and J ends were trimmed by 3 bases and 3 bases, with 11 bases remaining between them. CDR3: CASSFYGRDTGELFF. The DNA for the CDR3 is TGTGCCAGCAGCTTCTATGGACGGGACACCGGGGAGCTGTTTTTT.

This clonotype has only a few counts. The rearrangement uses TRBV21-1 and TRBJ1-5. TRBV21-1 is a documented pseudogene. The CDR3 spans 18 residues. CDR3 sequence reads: CASSKGVLRSVSNQPQHF. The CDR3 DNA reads TGTGCCAGCAGCAAGGGAGTTCTTCGCTCTGTAAGCAATCAGCCCCAGCATTTT.

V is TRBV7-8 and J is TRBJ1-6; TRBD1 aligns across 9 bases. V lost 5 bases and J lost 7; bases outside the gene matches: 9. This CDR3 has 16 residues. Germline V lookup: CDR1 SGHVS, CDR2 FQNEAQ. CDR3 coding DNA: TGTGCCAGCAGCCCCGGGACAGGGTTGGTGAATTCACCCCTCCACTTT. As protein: CASSPGTGLVNSPLHF.

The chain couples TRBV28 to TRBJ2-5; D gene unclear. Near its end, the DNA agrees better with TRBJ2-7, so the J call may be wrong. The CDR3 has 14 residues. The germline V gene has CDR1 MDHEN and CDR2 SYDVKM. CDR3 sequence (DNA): TGTGCCAGCAGTCCCAGAGGACCCTTCTACGAGCAGTACTTC. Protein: CASSPRGPFYEQYF.